These 6 T cell receptor beta chains share one sample of origin, sequenced in a study of CD8+CD57+ T cells in acquired aplastic anemia. Genomic DNA provided the template from which TCR beta VDJ and CDR3 profiles were obtained. TCRdb processed the reads anew with MiXCR; each CDR3 protein has one entry. The sample has about 160,000 distinct CDR3 sequences, 35% to 55% seen once. The specimen was sorted CD4+, CD8+, or CD8+CD57+ T cells (not recorded which) from PBMCs. The receptors stem from a human donor in good health.

This clonotype has just a few counts. J is TRBJ2-7 and V is TRBV7-6; tentatively, D is TRBD1 (6 bases). CDR1 is SGHVS and CDR2 is FNYEAQ in the germline V gene. This CDR3 spans 15 amino acids. V was shortened by 4 bases and J by 3 bases, with 16 bases between the two germline ends. CDR3 amino acids: CASSSHDRPNYEQYF. Written as DNA, the CDR3 is TGTGCCAGCAGCTCTCACGACAGGCCCAACTACGAGCAGTACTTC.

This clonotype was recorded many times. V is TRBV4-3 and J is TRBJ1-5, with TRBD1 identical over 11 bases. Germline loops: CDR1 LGHNA, CDR2 YSLEER. The CDR3 runs to 17 residues. With 2 bases clipped from V and 0 bases from J, the junction kept 3 bases outside the gene matches. CDR3 region: CASSQRDRGNSNQPQHF. The CDR3 DNA is TGCGCCAGCAGCCAACGGGACAGGGGGAATAGCAATCAGCCCCAGCATTTT.

The chain has TRBV29-1 and TRBJ2-2; tentative D call: TRBD2 (5 bases). This CDR3 contains 13 residues. Germline lookup yields CDR1 SQVTM and CDR2 ANQGSEA. Between the trimmed V and J ends, which lost 3 bases and 6 bases, there was a span of 11 bases. CDR3 loop: CSVDTGSAGELFF. The CDR3 DNA reads as TGCAGCGTTGATACGGGGTCTGCCGGGGAGCTGTTTTTT.

Of note for this clonotype: One junction end disagrees with the germline gene, perhaps due to a read error. The J gene is TRBJ2-7, the V gene TRBV5-8, with 9 bases aligning to TRBD2. This CDR3 has 15 amino acids. The germline gives CDR1 SGHTS, CDR2 YDEGEE. Written as DNA, the CDR3 is TGTGCCAGCAGCTCGGCCGAGCTAGCGGGGTTCGTTCTTCACTTC. It encodes CASSSAELAGFVLHF.

This clonotype was counted many times. The chain carries TRBV20-1 and TRBJ2-1; D is perhaps TRBD2 (5 bases). Trimming removed 1 base at V and 1 base at J, with 17 bases between. The CDR3 extends over 17 amino acids. In germline, CDR1 is DFQATT, CDR2 SNEGSKA (reference sequence). CDR3 DNA: TGCAGTGCTAGAGGAGGGCTGAATGAGAGGTCCTACAATGAGCAGTTCTTC. Protein product: CSARGGLNERSYNEQFF.

The V and J genes are TRBV7-9 and TRBJ1-5; D is unresolved. The CDR3 consists of 14 residues. Germline CDR1 SEHNR, CDR2 FQNEAQ (reference sequence). V was pared by 9 bases and J by 1 base, with 13 bases between. The CDR3 sequence is CASSITRSNQPQHF. CDR3 bases: TGTGCCAGTTCAATAACGAGGAGCAATCAGCCCCAGCATTTT.